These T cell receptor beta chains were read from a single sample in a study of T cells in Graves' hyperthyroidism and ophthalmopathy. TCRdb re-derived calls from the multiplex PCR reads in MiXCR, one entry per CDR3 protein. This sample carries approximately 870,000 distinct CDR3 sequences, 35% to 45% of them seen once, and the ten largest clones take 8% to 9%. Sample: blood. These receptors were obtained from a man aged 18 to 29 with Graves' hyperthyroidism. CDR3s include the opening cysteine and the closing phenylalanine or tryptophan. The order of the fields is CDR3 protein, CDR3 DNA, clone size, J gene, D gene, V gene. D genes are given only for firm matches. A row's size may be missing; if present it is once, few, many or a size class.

CSAPGRVSQETQYF	TGCAGTGCTCCTGGCCGGGTCTCGCAAGAGACCCAGTACTTC	NA	TRBJ2-5	NA	TRBV20-1
CASSQERTYEQYF	TGCGCCAGCAGCCAAGAAAGGACCTACGAGCAGTACTTC	many	TRBJ2-7	NA	TRBV4-1
CASSTTAQPQHF	TGTGCCAGCAGTACGACAGCGCAGCCCCAGCATTTT	few	TRBJ1-5	NA	TRBV10-3
CASSEGRGFAAETRYF	TGTGCCAGCAGCGAGGGAAGGGGGTTTGCAGCAGAGACCCGGTACTTC	NA	TRBJ2-5	NA	TRBV9
CASSFTPSIGTEAFF	TGCGCCAGCAGTTTTACCCCGTCCATAGGTACTGAAGCTTTCTTT	NA	TRBJ1-1	NA	TRBV5-1
CATSRFRDRALYNSPLHF	TGTGCCACCAGCAGGTTTCGGGACAGGGCCCTCTATAATTCACCCCTCCACTTT	NA	TRBJ1-6	TRBD1	TRBV15
CASSPPSGYYYEQYF	TGTGCCAGCTCACCACCGAGCGGTTACTACTACGAGCAGTACTTC	few	TRBJ2-7	NA	TRBV7-8
CASSGDPNTGELFF	TGTGCTAGCTCAGGGGATCCGAACACCGGGGAGCTGTTTTTT	few	TRBJ2-2	NA	TRBV7-7
CASSGFMGARGTEAFF	TGTGCCAGCAGTGGTTTTATGGGGGCGCGGGGCACTGAAGCTTTCTTT	few	TRBJ1-1	NA	TRBV6-5
CSAEAGGISYNEQFF	TGCAGTGCTGAGGCAGGGGGGATCTCCTACAATGAGCAGTTCTTC	NA	TRBJ2-1	NA	TRBV20-1
CASSPSESSEKLFF	TGTGCCAGCTCACCGTCCGAGTCGAGTGAAAAACTGTTTTTT	NA	TRBJ1-4	NA	TRBV9
CASNNLETGAQTEAFF	TGTGCCAGCAATAACCTAGAGACAGGGGCGCAAACTGAAGCTTTCTTT	NA	TRBJ1-1	TRBD1	TRBV12-3/TRBV12-4
CASSNEGLAKYEQYF	TGCGCCAGCAGCAACGAGGGACTAGCGAAGTACGAGCAGTACTTC	NA	TRBJ2-7	TRBD2	TRBV5-1
CASRTGDSYEQYF	TGTGCCAGCAGGACGGGAGATTCCTACGAGCAGTACTTC	many	TRBJ2-7	NA	TRBV12-3/TRBV12-4
CAWNRMRNNEKLFF	TGTGCCTGGAATCGTATGAGGAATAATGAAAAACTGTTTTTT	NA	TRBJ1-4	NA	TRBV19
CASSWGTSDNSPLHF	TGTGCCAGCAGTTGGGGGACGTCTGATAATTCACCCCTCCACTTT	many	TRBJ1-6	NA	TRBV12-3/TRBV12-4
CASSRTGATNEKLFF	TGTGCCAGTAGTAGGACGGGAGCAACTAATGAAAAACTGTTTTTT	many	TRBJ1-4	NA	TRBV19
CASTADGNQPQHF	TGTGCCAGCACCGCTGACGGAAATCAGCCCCAGCATTTT	few	TRBJ1-5	NA	TRBV6-1
CASSMTISTDTQYF	TGTGCCAGTAGTATGACTATTAGCACAGATACGCAGTATTTT	NA	TRBJ2-3	NA	TRBV19
CSVEVGEYGYTF	TGCAGCGTTGAAGTAGGGGAGTATGGCTACACCTTC	NA	TRBJ1-2	NA	TRBV29-1
CASSLSGATGGGGYTF	TGTGCCAGCAGCTTATCAGGCGCGACAGGGGGCGGGGGCTACACCTTC	few	TRBJ1-2	TRBD1	TRBV7-2
CAISDQGGEQYF	TGTGCCATCAGTGATCAGGGTGGGGAGCAGTACTTC	NA	TRBJ2-7	NA	TRBV10-3
CSARTGGFHEQYF	TGCAGCGCCCGGACAGGGGGGTTCCACGAGCAGTACTTC	NA	TRBJ2-7	TRBD1	TRBV29-1
CASSQLNHRGRDTEAFF	TGCGCCAGCAGCCAACTCAATCACAGGGGGCGCGACACTGAAGCTTTCTTT	NA	TRBJ1-1	TRBD1	TRBV4-1
CASSLAGVGANVLTF	TGTGCCAGCAGTTTAGCGGGGGTTGGGGCCAACGTCCTGACTTTC	NA	TRBJ2-6	NA	TRBV12-3/TRBV12-4
CASSLGPTGDYEQYF	TGTGCCAGCAGCTTAGGCCCCACAGGGGACTACGAGCAGTACTTC	NA	TRBJ2-7	TRBD1	TRBV7-3
CASSYTGRSTEAFF	TGTGCCAGCAGCTATACGGGCCGCTCCACTGAAGCTTTCTTT	NA	TRBJ1-1	NA	TRBV7-2
CASSGRTGLNTEAFF	TGTGCCAGCAGCGGACGGACAGGGTTGAACACTGAAGCTTTCTTT	many	TRBJ1-1	TRBD1	TRBV7-8
CASSDTEYEQYF	TGTGCCAGCAGTGATACAGAGTACGAGCAGTACTTC	few	TRBJ2-7	NA	TRBV6-1
CASSVGGESETQYF	TGTGCCAGCAGCGTAGGGGGAGAGTCAGAGACCCAGTACTTC	few	TRBJ2-5	NA	TRBV9
CASSLGRGQPQYF	TGTGCCAGCAGCTTAGGTAGGGGGCAGCCCCAGTACTTC	NA	TRBJ2-5	TRBD1	TRBV7-2
CSVSSHGQPQHF	TGCAGCGTCTCATCCCATGGTCAGCCCCAGCATTTT	many	TRBJ1-5	NA	TRBV29-1
CASSFRGTKTYEQYF	TGTGCCAGCAGCTTCCGGGGGACAAAGACCTACGAGCAGTACTTC	NA	TRBJ2-7	NA	TRBV5-6
CASTREPGNTIYF	TGTGCCAGCACTAGGGAGCCTGGAAACACCATATATTTT	NA	TRBJ1-3	NA	TRBV10-3
CSAVTGVNYGYTF	TGCAGTGCTGTCACAGGGGTTAACTATGGCTACACCTTC	NA	TRBJ1-2	TRBD1	TRBV29-1